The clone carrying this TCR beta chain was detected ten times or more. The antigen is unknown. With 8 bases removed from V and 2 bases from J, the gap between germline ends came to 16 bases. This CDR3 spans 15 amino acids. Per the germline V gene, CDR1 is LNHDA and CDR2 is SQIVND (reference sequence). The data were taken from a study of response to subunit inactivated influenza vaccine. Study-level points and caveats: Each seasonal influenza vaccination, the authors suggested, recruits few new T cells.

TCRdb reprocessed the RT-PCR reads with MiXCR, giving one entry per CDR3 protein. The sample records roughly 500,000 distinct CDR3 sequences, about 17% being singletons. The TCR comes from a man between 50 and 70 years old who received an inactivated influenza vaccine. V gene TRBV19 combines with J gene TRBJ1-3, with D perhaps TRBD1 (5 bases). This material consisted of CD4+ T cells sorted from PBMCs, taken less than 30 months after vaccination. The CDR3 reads CASRQSGTAGNTIYF. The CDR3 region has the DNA TGTGCCAGTCGCCAATCCGGGACGGCTGGAAACACCATATATTTT. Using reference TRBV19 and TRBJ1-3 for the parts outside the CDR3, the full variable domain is DGGITQSPKYLFRKEGQNVTLSCEQNLNHDAMYWYRQDPGQGLRLIYYSQIVNDFQKGDIAEGYSVSREKKESFPLTVTSAQKNPTAFYLCASRQSGTAGNTIYFGEGSWLTVV.